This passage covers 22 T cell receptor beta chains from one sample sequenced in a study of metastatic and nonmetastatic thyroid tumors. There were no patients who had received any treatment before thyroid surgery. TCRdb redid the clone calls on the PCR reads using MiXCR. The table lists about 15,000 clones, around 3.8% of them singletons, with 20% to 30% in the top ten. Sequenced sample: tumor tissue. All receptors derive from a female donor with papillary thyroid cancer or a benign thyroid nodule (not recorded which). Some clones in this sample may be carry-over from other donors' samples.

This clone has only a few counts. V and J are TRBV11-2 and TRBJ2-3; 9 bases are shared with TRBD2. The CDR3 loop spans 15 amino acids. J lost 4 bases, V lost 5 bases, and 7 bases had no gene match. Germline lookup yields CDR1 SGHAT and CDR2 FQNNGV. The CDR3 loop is CASSRNSGSADTQYF. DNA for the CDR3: TGTGCCAGCAGCCGCAATAGCGGGAGCGCAGATACGCAGTATTTT.

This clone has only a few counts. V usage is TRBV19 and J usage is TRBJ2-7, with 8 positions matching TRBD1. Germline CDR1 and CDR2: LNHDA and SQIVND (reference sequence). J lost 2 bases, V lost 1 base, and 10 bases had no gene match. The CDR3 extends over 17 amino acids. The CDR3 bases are TGTGCCAGTAGTATAGGGTATGGACAGGGAAGAACCTACGAGCAGTACTTC. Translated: CASSIGYGQGRTYEQYF. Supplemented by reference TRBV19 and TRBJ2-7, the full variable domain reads DGGITQSPKYLFRKEGQNVTLSCEQNLNHDAMYWYRQDPGQGLRLIYYSQIVNDFQKGDIAEGYSVSREKKESFPLTVTSAQKNPTAFYLCASSIGYGQGRTYEQYFGPGTRLTVT.

The CDR3 loop reads CSASSPSSGANVLTF. The CDR3 bases are TGCAGTGCTAGTTCCCCCAGCTCTGGGGCCAACGTCCTGACTTTC. J is TRBJ2-6 and V is TRBV20-1; D gene uncertain. Germline CDR1 reads DFQATT; CDR2 reads SNEGSKA (reference sequence). Deletions cut 3 bases from V and 0 bases from J, with 9 bases between. The CDR3 loop spans 15 amino acids.

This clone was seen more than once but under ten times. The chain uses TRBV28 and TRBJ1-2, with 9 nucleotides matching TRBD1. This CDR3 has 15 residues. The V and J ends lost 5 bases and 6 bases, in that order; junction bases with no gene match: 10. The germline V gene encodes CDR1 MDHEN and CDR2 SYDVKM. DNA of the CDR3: TGTGCCAGCAGTCCACCCGGGACAGGGATAAATGGCTACACCTTC. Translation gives CASSPPGTGINGYTF.

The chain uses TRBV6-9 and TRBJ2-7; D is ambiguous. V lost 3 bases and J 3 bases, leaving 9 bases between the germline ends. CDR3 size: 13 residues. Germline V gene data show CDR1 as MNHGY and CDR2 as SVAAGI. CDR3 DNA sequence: TGTGCCAGCAGTTACCGGGCAGACTACGAGCAGTACTTC. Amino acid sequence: CASSYRADYEQYF.

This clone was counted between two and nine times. DNA of the CDR3: TGTGCCAGCAGCTTAGTTTCTAGTAGGGCGACCGGGGAGCTGTTTTTT. Encoded protein: CASSLVSSRATGELFF. The V gene is TRBV11-3, the J gene TRBJ2-2; D remains ambiguous. The V end was cut by 1 base, the J end by 5 bases, with 14 bases between. The CDR3 extends over 16 amino acids. CDR1 is SGHNT and CDR2 is YENEEA in the germline V gene.

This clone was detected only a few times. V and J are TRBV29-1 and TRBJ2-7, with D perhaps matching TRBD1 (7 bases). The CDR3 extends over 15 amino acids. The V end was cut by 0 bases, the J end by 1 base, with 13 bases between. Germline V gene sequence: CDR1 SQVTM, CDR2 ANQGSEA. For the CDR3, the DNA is TGCAGCGTTGAAGATCCAGGGGGGAGTTCCTACGAGCAGTACTTC. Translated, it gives CSVEDPGGSSYEQYF.

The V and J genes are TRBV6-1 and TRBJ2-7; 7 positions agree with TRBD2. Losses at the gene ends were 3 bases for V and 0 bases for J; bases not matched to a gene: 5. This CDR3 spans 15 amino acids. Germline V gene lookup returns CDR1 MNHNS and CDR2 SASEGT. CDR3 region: CASSENPSGSYEQYF. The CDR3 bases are TGTGCCAGCAGTGAGAACCCTAGCGGCTCCTACGAGCAGTACTTC.

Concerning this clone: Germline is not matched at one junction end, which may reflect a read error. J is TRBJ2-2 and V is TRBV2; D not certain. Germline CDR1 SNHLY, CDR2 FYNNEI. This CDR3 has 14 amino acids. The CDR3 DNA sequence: TGCACCAGCAGTGTGGGCAGAGGCACCGGGGAGCTGTTTTTT. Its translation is CTSSVGRGTGELFF.

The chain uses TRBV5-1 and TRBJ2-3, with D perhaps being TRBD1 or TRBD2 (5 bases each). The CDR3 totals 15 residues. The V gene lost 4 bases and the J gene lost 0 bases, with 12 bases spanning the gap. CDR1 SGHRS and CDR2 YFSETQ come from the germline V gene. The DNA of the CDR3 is TGCGCCAGCAGCGCCCCGGGGCAAAGCACAGATACGCAGTATTTT. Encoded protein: CASSAPGQSTDTQYF.

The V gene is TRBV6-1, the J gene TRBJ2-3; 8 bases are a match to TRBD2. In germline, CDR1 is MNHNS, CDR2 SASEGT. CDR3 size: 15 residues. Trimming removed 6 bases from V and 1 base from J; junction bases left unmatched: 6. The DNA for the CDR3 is TGTGCCAGCAGGAGCGGGGGCTTGGGCACAGATACGCAGTATTTT. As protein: CASRSGGLGTDTQYF.

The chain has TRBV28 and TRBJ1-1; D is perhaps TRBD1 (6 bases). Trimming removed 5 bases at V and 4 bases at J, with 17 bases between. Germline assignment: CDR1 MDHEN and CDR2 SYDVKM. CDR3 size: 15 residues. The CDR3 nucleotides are TGTGCCAGCAGTACATTTCAGGGGAAGAGCACTGAAGCTTTCTTT. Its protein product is CASSTFQGKSTEAFF.

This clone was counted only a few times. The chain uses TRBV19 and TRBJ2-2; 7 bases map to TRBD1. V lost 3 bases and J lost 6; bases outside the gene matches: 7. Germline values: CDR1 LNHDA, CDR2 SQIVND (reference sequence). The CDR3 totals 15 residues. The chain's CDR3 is CASSILDRAAGELFF. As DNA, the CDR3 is TGTGCCAGTAGTATTCTTGACAGGGCGGCCGGGGAGCTGTTTTTT. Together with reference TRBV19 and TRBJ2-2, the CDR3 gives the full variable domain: DGGITQSPKYLFRKEGQNVTLSCEQNLNHDAMYWYRQDPGQGLRLIYYSQIVNDFQKGDIAEGYSVSREKKESFPLTVTSAQKNPTAFYLCASSILDRAAGELFFGEGSRLTVL.

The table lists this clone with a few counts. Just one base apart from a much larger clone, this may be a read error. CDR3 sequence: CASRGGGTYEQYF. CDR3 DNA: TGTGCCAGCAGAGGTGGGGGAACCTACGAGCAGTACTTC. V is TRBV6-1 and J is TRBJ2-7, with D tentatively TRBD1 or TRBD2 (5 bases each). Germline lookup yields CDR1 MNHNS and CDR2 SASEGT. This CDR3 comprises 13 residues. Trimming stripped 6 bases from V and 2 bases from J, with 11 bases between.

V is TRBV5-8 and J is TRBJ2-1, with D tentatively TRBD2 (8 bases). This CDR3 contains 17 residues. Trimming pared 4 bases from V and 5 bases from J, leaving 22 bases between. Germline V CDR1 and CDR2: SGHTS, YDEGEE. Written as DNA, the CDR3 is TGTGCCAGCAGCCCGGGAGGGGGGACAGCCGTAGACAATGAGCAGTTCTTC. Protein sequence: CASSPGGGTAVDNEQFF.

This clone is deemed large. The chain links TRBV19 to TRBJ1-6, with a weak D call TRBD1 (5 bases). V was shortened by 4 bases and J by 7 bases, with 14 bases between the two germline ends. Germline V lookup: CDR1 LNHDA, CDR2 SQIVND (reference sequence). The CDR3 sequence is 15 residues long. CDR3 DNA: TGTGCCAGTAGTAACAGAGGCAGGACAAATTCACCCCTCCACTTT. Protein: CASSNRGRTNSPLHF.

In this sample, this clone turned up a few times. CDR3 DNA: TGTGCCAGCAGCCAAGATAACGGCGGCAATCAGCCCCAGCATTTT. It codes for CASSQDNGGNQPQHF. This sequence joins TRBV4-2 and TRBJ1-5; D not certain. Germline assignment: CDR1 LGHNA and CDR2 YNFKEQ. The CDR3 contains 15 residues. Trimming removed 0 bases from V and 2 bases from J, with 8 bases in between.

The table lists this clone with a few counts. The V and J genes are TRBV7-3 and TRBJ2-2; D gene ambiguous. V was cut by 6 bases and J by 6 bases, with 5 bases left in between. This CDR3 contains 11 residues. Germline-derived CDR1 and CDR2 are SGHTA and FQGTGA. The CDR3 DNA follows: TGTGCCAGCAGGGGGTCCGGGGAGCTGTTTTTT. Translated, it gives CASRGSGELFF.

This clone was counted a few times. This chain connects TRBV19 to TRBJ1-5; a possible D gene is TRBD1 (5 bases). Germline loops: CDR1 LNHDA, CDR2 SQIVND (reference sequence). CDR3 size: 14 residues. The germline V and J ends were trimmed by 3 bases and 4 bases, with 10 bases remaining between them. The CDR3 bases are TGTGCCAGTAGTATTCGCCAGGGAAATCAGCCCCAGCATTTT. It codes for CASSIRQGNQPQHF.

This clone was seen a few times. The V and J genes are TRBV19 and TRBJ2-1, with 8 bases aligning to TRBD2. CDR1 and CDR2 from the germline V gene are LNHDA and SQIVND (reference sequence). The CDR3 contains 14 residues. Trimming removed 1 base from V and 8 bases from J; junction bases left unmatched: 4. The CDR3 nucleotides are TGTGCCAGTAGTATAGCGGGAGGGAGCCATGAGCAGTTCTTC. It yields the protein CASSIAGGSHEQFF.

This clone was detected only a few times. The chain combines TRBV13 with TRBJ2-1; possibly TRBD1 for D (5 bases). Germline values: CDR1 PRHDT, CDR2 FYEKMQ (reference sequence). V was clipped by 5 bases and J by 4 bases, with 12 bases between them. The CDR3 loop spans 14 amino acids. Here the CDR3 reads CASSPAGKYNEQFF. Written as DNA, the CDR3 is TGTGCCAGCAGCCCAGCAGGGAAATACAATGAGCAGTTCTTC. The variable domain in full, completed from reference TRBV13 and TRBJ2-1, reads AAGVIQSPRHLIKEKRETATLKCYPIPRHDTVYWYQQGPGQDPQFLISFYEKMQSDKGSIPDRFSAQQFSDYHSELNMSSLELGDSALYFCASSPAGKYNEQFFGPGTRLTVL.

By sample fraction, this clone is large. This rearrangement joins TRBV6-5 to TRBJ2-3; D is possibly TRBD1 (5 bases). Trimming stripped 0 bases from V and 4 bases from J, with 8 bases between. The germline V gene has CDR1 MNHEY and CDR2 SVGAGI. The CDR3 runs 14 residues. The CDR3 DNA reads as TGTGCCAGCAGTTACTCCCTAGGGGCAGATACGCAGTATTTT. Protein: CASSYSLGADTQYF.